These 21 T cell receptor beta chains originate from one sample sequenced in a study of blood T cell dynamics during melanoma immunotherapy. Time point: week 3, after first cycle of checkpoint inhibitor. Sequencing used immunoSEQ multiplex PCR; TCRdb keeps in-frame clones, though not all of them. The data contain 25,000 to 30,000 clones, over 70% of them singletons. Sequencing used blood, obtained from a patient treated with checkpoint blockade. Source of these receptors: a human donor with melanoma.

This rearrangement joins TRBV15 to TRBJ1-2; D remains unclear. Germline CDR1 and CDR2: LNHNV and YYDKDF (reference sequence). The CDR3 totals 14 residues. Trimming removed 5 bases at V and 7 bases at J, with 17 bases between. CDR3 in DNA: TGTGCCACCAGCGGAGGGAGGACCACCCCTGGCTACACCTTC. Translated, it gives CATSGGRTTPGYTF.

The genes are TRBV7-2 and TRBJ2-2, with TRBD2 identical over 12 bases. The germline V gene encodes CDR1 SGHTA and CDR2 FQGNSA. V was clipped by 2 bases and J by 1 base; unmatched bases: 8. The CDR3 extends over 19 amino acids. In DNA, the CDR3 is TGTGCCAGCAGCTTACGGACTAGCGGGGTTCCTCTGAACACCGGGGAGCTGTTTTTT. It translates to CASSLRTSGVPLNTGELFF. The whole variable domain, remainder taken from reference TRBV7-2 and TRBJ2-2, is GAGVSQSPSNKVTEKGKDVELRCDPISGHTALYWYRQSLGQGLEFLIYFQGNSAPDKSGLPSDRFSAERTGGSVSTLTIQRTQQEDSAVYLCASSLRTSGVPLNTGELFFGEGSRLTVL.

CDR3 nucleotide sequence: TGTGCCAGCAGCTTAGCGGGACTCAGCTCCTATAATTCACCCCTCCACTTT. Translated, it gives CASSLAGLSSYNSPLHF. V usage is TRBV7-2 and J usage is TRBJ1-6, with D possibly matching TRBD1 (5 bases). Trimming left V 0 bases short and J 0 bases short, with 9 bases between. This CDR3 has 17 residues. CDR1 and CDR2 (germline): SGHTA, FQGNSA.

V gene TRBV7-9 combines with J gene TRBJ2-5; no definite D call. The V gene's germline CDR1 is SEHNR and CDR2 FQNEAQ (reference sequence). There are 14 residues in the CDR3. The ends were cut back, 5 bases at V and 0 bases at J, with 10 bases in the middle. The CDR3 coding sequence is TGTGCCAGCAGCCCCGACCTCAACCAAGAGACCCAGTACTTC. This codes for CASSPDLNQETQYF. The full variable domain, rest sourced from reference TRBV7-9 and TRBJ2-5, is DTGVSQNPRHKITKRGQNVTFRCDPISEHNRLYWYRQTLGQGPEFLTYFQNEAQLEKSRLLSDRFSAERPKGSFSTLEIQRTEQGDSAMYLCASSPDLNQETQYFGPGTRLLVL.

The chain combines TRBV11-2 with TRBJ2-7, with 11 bases lining up with TRBD2. V lost 3 bases and J lost 6; bases outside the gene matches: 7. Germline lookup yields CDR1 SGHAT and CDR2 FQNNGV. The CDR3 has 15 residues. CDR3 sequence (DNA): TGTGCCAGCAGCTTGGTTAGCGGGGGGGTAGTCGAGCAGTACTTC. Amino acids: CASSLVSGGVVEQYF.

The gene calls are TRBV4-1 and TRBJ1-5; possibly TRBD1 for D (5 bases). The CDR3 spans 16 residues. Germline V gene lookup returns CDR1 MGHRA and CDR2 YSYEKL. V was shortened by 0 bases and J by 5 bases, with 14 bases between the two germline ends. The CDR3, as DNA: TGCGCCAGCAGCCAAGATGGGGCCGGGGGTGATCAGCCCCAGCATTTT. Protein: CASSQDGAGGDQPQHF.

This chain connects TRBV30 to TRBJ2-5, with TRBD2 matching over 7 bases. Germline CDR1 and CDR2: GTSNPN and SVGIG (reference sequence). The ends lost 4 bases at V and 2 bases at J; junction bases unmatched: 10. The CDR3 length is 15 residues. The chain's CDR3 is CAWKASGTIQETQYF. The CDR3 region has the DNA TGTGCCTGGAAGGCTAGCGGAACTATTCAAGAGACCCAGTACTTC.

CDR3 residues: CASSSSYEQYF. CDR3 bases: TGTGCCAGCAGCTCTTCCTACGAGCAGTACTTC. The genes are TRBV9 and TRBJ2-7, with D unresolved. Germline CDR1 and CDR2: SGDLS and YYNGEE. This CDR3 region has 11 residues. Deletions cut 4 bases from V and 1 base from J, with 3 bases between.

This chain connects TRBV6-1 to TRBJ2-7; D may be TRBD2 (6 bases). The CDR3 is made up of 14 amino acids. Germline V CDR1 and CDR2: MNHNS, SASEGT. Trimming removed 4 bases from V and 3 bases from J, with 13 bases in between. The CDR3 region has the DNA TGTGCCAGCAGTGGGGGAGGCAGGAGCTACGAGCAGTACTTC. Protein product: CASSGGGRSYEQYF.

The chain employs TRBV5-8 and TRBJ1-4; possibly TRBD1 for D (6 bases). The CDR3 runs 14 residues. The germline V gene has CDR1 SGHTS and CDR2 YDEGEE. V was shortened by 4 bases and J by 4 bases, with 11 bases between the two germline ends. The chain's CDR3 is CASSRTVVNEKLFF. The CDR3 region has the DNA TGTGCCAGCAGCCGGACAGTTGTTAATGAAAAACTGTTTTTT.

The genes are TRBV11-2 and TRBJ2-3, with D possibly being TRBD1 or TRBD2 (5 bases each). This CDR3 spans 16 amino acids. CDR1 SGHAT and CDR2 FQNNGV come from the germline V gene. Trimming left V 2 bases short and J 4 bases short, with 16 bases between. CDR3 protein: CASSLRHLLGADTQYF. The DNA for the CDR3 is TGTGCCAGCAGCTTACGGCACTTGTTGGGGGCAGATACGCAGTATTTT.

The J gene is TRBJ2-5, the V gene TRBV7-3, with a possible D match to TRBD2 (6 bases). The germline V gene encodes CDR1 SGHTA and CDR2 FQGTGA. The CDR3 length is 15 residues. The V gene lost 5 bases and the J gene lost 2 bases, with 15 bases spanning the gap. The CDR3 region is CASSQDSGSQETQYF. The CDR3 coding sequence is TGTGCCAGCAGCCAAGATAGCGGCTCTCAAGAGACCCAGTACTTC.

The CDR3 coding sequence is TGTGCTAGTGGTCCCGGGACCGAATCTGAAAAACTGTTTTTT. It translates to CASGPGTESEKLFF. J is TRBJ1-4 and V is TRBV12-5, with a possible D match to TRBD1 (5 bases). The CDR3 contains 14 residues. Between the trimmed V and J ends, which lost 5 bases and 7 bases, there was a span of 14 bases. The germline CDR1 and CDR2 sequences are LGHNT and FRNRAP.

This clone was picked up one time. The genes are TRBV6-1 and TRBJ1-2; no firm D call. The CDR3 consists of 14 residues. CDR1 and CDR2 (germline): MNHNS, SASEGT. V was shortened by 8 bases and J by 4 bases, with 17 bases between the two germline ends. The chain's CDR3 is CASVPTIGTYGYTF. Here the CDR3 DNA reads TGTGCCAGCGTACCTACAATAGGAACCTATGGCTACACCTTC.

V gene TRBV28 combines with J gene TRBJ2-3; D might be TRBD1 or TRBD2, each matching 5 bases. Trimming cost V 1 base and J 6 bases, with 17 bases left between them. Germline V gives CDR1 MDHEN, CDR2 SYDVKM. The CDR3 is 16 amino acids. The CDR3 spells CASSLSGAGFIDTQYF. DNA for the CDR3: TGTGCCAGCAGTTTATCCGGGGCAGGGTTTATTGATACGCAGTATTTT.

V gene TRBV11-2 combines with J gene TRBJ1-4, with 8 bases matching TRBD1. After removal of 3 bases from V and 7 bases from J, the junction contained 10 bases not matched to a gene. Germline CDR1 SGHAT, CDR2 FQNNGV. The CDR3 contains 16 residues. The CDR3 DNA reads TGTGCCAGCAGCTTTCTATCAGGGGGCTGGTTTGAAAAACTGTTTTTT. It codes for CASSFLSGGWFEKLFF. Combining the CDR3 with reference TRBV11-2 and TRBJ1-4 gives the whole variable domain EAGVAQSPRYKIIEKRQSVAFWCNPISGHATLYWYQQILGQGPKLLIQFQNNGVVDDSQLPKDRFSAERLKGVDSTLKIQPAKLEDSAVYLCASSFLSGGWFEKLFFGSGTQLSVL.

The chain couples TRBV15 to TRBJ1-1; D is perhaps TRBD1 (5 bases). CDR3 length equals 13 residues. Germline assignment: CDR1 LNHNV and CDR2 YYDKDF (reference sequence). The ends were cut back, 0 bases at V and 6 bases at J, with 8 bases in the middle. CDR3 in amino acids: CATSREGDSEAFF. In nucleotides, the CDR3 is TGTGCCACCAGCAGAGAAGGGGACTCTGAAGCTTTCTTT.

In DNA form, the CDR3 reads TGTGCCAGCAGCCAGGACACTGGACGGGGAAACACCATATATTTT. Translation: CASSQDTGRGNTIYF. V and J are TRBV5-4 and TRBJ1-3, with a possible D match to TRBD1 (5 bases). The V end was cut by 4 bases, the J end by 4 bases, with 15 bases between. From germline, CDR1 is SGHNT and CDR2 YYREEE (reference sequence). The CDR3 totals 15 residues.

The chain recombines TRBV5-4 with TRBJ1-5, with D unresolved. V was trimmed by 0 bases and J by 7 bases, leaving 11 bases between them. The CDR3 runs 14 residues. Germline V gives CDR1 SGHNT, CDR2 YYREEE (reference sequence). CDR3 residues: CASSLAGGNQPQHF. CDR3 DNA sequence: TGTGCCAGCAGCTTGGCCGGTGGGAACCAGCCCCAGCATTTT.

V is TRBV2 and J is TRBJ1-6; a weak D match, TRBD1 (5 bases). Germline values: CDR1 SNHLY, CDR2 FYNNEI. This CDR3 comprises 13 residues. V lost 8 bases to trimming and J lost 13 bases, with 18 bases between them. The CDR3 region has the DNA TGTGCCAGCCGGCCCCCAGGGCGTAGCCCCCTCCACTTT. This encodes CASRPPGRSPLHF.

This clone showed up just once. The rearrangement links TRBV2 to TRBJ1-4, with 9 positions matching TRBD1. The V and J ends lost 6 bases and 7 bases, in that order; junction bases with no gene match: 3. This CDR3 spans 13 amino acids. The germline V gene has CDR1 SNHLY and CDR2 FYNNEI. The DNA for the CDR3 is TGTGCCAGCAGGGGACAGGGCACTGAAAAACTGTTTTTT. Protein product: CASRGQGTEKLFF.